The rows below give T cell receptor beta chains drawn from one sample of a study of blood T cell repertoires in COVID-19. Assay: immunoSEQ multiplex PCR; the TCRdb copy retains only in-frame clones and omits some. The sample has roughly 230,000 clones, around 82% seen once. The sample comprised peripheral blood. These receptors originate from a man aged 35-49 years with active or convalescent COVID-19. The CDR3 runs from the conserved cysteine through the conserved F or W. The order of the fields is V gene, clone size, J gene, D gene, CDR3 DNA, CDR3 protein. D genes are given only for firm matches. Rows may omit the clone size; those that give it use once, few, many or a size class.

TRBV5-1	once	TRBJ2-1	TRBD2	TGCGCCAGCAGCTTGGGACTAGCGGGAGTGGATGAGCAGTTCTTC	CASSLGLAGVDEQFF
TRBV27	NA	TRBJ2-2	NA	TGTGCCAGCAGTTTATTCAGGTTGGCCGGGGAGCTGTTTTTT	CASSLFRLAGELFF
TRBV11-2	NA	TRBJ1-6	TRBD1	TGTGCCAGCAGCCGTGACAGGGGATCTTCACCCCTCCACTTT	CASSRDRGSSPLHF
TRBV11-3	few	TRBJ2-5	TRBD1	TGTGCCAGCAGCTTAGGGGGACAGGGGAAGGAGACCCAGTACTTC	CASSLGGQGKETQYF
TRBV2	NA	TRBJ1-1	NA	TGTGCCAGCAGTCGAGAGAACACTGAAGCTTTCTTT	CASSRENTEAFF
TRBV10-3	NA	TRBJ2-3	NA	TGTGCCATCAGTGCAAGTGGGCCCCAGCAGACAGATACGCAGTATTTT	CAISASGPQQTDTQYF
TRBV18	few	TRBJ1-1	NA	TGTGCCAGCTCACCATACGAGGAAGAAGCTTTCTTT	CASSPYEEEAFF
TRBV19	NA	TRBJ1-5	NA	TGTGCCAGCCTCCCGGCGGCGGGCAATCAGCCCCAGCATTTT	CASLPAAGNQPQHF
TRBV7-2	NA	TRBJ2-7	NA	TGTGCCAGCAGAGTCTCCGGGGGATACGAGCAGTACTTC	CASRVSGGYEQYF
TRBV27	NA	TRBJ1-2	TRBD1	TGTGCCAGCAAGGCAGCGACAGGGGTAGGTGGCTACACCTTC	CASKAATGVGGYTF
TRBV5-4	NA	TRBJ2-7	NA	TGTGCCAGCAGCTTGCGGGGTTCCTACGAGCAGTACTTC	CASSLRGSYEQYF
TRBV28	few	TRBJ1-2	NA	TGTGCCAGCAGTGGAAGGGGATCCTATGGCTACACCTTC	CASSGRGSYGYTF
TRBV30	NA	TRBJ1-6	NA	TGTGCCTGGAGTCCCCCGGGCTCCTATAATTCACCCCTCCACTTT	CAWSPPGSYNSPLHF
TRBV5-1	NA	TRBJ1-1	NA	TGCGCCAGCAGCTTGGAACAGATGAACACTGAAGCTTTCTTT	CASSLEQMNTEAFF
TRBV6-5	NA	TRBJ1-2	TRBD1	TGTGCCAGCAGTCTCGACAGGGCGGGCTACACCTTC	CASSLDRAGYTF
TRBV5-1	many	TRBJ2-1	TRBD1	TGCGCCAGCAGCTTGGGACAGGGGAAAAATGAGCAGTTCTTC	CASSLGQGKNEQFF
TRBV4-1	NA	TRBJ2-7	TRBD1	TGCGCCAGCAGCCATGGACAGGGAGGTATGTCCGAGCAGTACTTC	CASSHGQGGMSEQYF
TRBV10-3	once	TRBJ2-5	NA	TGTGCCATCAGTTCGGACAGACCCTGGTACTTC	CAISSDRPWYF
TRBV18	NA	TRBJ2-1	NA	TGTGCCAGCTCCCGGACAGAAGTCAATGAGCAGTTCTTC	CASSRTEVNEQFF
TRBV5-6	once	TRBJ2-3	TRBD2	TGTGCCAGCATTGGCGGGGGGCCGCCTACCCGCACAGATACGCAGTATTTT	CASIGGGPPTRTDTQYF
TRBV30	NA	TRBJ1-2	NA	TGTGCCTGGAGTGAAATACAACGTATTTATGGCTACACCTTC	CAWSEIQRIYGYTF
TRBV6-6	NA	TRBJ1-3	NA	TGTGCCAGCAGTTACTCCGGCGGTTCTGGAAACACCATATATTTT	CASSYSGGSGNTIYF
TRBV19	NA	TRBJ1-1	TRBD1	TGTGCCAGTAGTATGAAGGCGGACAGGGCTGAAGCTTTCTTT	CASSMKADRAEAFF
TRBV29-1	NA	TRBJ2-7	NA	TGCAGCGTTGTACCTGGACAGACCTACGAGCAGTACTTC	CSVVPGQTYEQYF
TRBV6-6	few	TRBJ1-1	NA	TGTGCCAGCAGTTACGGTCTCAGTGTGAACACTGAAGCTTTCTTT	CASSYGLSVNTEAFF
TRBV4-2	few	TRBJ2-7	TRBD2	TGTGCCAGCAGCGAAACTAGCGGGAGTTACGAGCAGTACTTC	CASSETSGSYEQYF
TRBV19	NA	TRBJ1-1	TRBD1	TGTGCCAGTGGGGACAGGGCGAACACTGAAGCTTTCTTT	CASGDRANTEAFF